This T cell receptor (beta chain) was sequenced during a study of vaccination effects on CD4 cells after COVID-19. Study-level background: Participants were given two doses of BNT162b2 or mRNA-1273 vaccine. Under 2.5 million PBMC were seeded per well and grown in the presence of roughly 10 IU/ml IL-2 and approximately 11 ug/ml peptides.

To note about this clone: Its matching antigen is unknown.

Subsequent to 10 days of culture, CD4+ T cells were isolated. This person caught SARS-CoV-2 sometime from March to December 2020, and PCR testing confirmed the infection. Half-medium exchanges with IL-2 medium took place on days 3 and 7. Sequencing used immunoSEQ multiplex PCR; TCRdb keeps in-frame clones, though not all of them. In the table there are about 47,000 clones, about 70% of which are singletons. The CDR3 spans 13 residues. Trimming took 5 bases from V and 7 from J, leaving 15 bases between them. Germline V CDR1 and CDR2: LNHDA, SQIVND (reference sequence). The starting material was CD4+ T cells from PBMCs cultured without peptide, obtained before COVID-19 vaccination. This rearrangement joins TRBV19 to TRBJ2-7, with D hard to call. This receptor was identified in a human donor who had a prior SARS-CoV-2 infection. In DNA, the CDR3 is TGTGCCAGTAGTCCGCGACACGGCTTTGAGCAGTACTTC. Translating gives CASSPRHGFEQYF.